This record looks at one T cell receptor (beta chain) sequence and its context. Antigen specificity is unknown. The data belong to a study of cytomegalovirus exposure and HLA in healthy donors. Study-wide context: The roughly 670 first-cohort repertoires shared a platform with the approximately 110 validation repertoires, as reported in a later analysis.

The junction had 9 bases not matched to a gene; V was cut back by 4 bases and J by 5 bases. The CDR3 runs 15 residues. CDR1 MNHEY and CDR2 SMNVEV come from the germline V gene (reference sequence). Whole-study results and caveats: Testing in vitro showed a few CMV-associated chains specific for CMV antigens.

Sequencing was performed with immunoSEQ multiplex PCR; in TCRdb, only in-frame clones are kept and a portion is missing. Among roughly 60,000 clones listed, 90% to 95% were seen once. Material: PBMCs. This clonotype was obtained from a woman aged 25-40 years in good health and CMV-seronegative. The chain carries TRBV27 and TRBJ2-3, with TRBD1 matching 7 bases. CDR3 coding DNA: TGTGCCAGCAGTTACAGGGGAGTCAGGGGAGATACGCAGTATTTT. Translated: CASSYRGVRGDTQYF.